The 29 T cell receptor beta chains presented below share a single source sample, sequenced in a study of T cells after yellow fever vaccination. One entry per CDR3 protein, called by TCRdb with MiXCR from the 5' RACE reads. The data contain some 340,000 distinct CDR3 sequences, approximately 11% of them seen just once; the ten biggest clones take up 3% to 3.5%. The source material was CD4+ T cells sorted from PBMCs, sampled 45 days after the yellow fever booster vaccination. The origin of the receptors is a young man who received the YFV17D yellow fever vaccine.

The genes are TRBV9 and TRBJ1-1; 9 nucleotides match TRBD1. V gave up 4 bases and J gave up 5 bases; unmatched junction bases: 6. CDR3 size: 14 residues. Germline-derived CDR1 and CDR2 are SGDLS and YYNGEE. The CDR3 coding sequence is TGTGCCAGCAGCTTACAGGGGGCGAGTACTGAAGCTTTCTTT. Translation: CASSLQGASTEAFF.

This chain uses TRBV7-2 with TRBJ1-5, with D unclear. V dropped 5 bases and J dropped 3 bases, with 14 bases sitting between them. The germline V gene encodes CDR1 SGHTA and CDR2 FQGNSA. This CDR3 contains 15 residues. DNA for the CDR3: TGTGCCAGCAGCCACCAGACCGACGCCAATCAGCCCCAGCATTTT. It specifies CASSHQTDANQPQHF.

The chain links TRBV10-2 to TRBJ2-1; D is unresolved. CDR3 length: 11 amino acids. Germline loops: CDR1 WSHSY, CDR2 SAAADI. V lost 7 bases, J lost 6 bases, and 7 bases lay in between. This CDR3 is CASIHFNEQFF. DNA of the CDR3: TGCGCCAGCATCCACTTCAATGAGCAGTTCTTC.

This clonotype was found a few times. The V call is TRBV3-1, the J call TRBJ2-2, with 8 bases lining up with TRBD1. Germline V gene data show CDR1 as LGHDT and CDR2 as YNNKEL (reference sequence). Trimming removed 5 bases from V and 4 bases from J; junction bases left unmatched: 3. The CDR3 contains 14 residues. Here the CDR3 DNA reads TGTGCCAGCAGCGCAGGGGGCCTCACCGGGGAGCTGTTTTTT. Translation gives CASSAGGLTGELFF.

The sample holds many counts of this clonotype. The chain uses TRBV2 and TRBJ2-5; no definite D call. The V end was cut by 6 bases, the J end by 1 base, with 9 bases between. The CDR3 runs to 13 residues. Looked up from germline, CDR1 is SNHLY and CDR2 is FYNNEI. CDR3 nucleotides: TGTGCCAGCAGCGGGCAGATCCAAGAGACCCAGTACTTC. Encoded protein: CASSGQIQETQYF.

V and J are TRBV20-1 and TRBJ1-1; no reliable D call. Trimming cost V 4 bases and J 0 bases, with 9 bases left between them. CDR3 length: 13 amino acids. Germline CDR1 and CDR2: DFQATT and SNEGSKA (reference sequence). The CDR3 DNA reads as TGCAGTGCTAAACTCGGGCTGAACACTGAAGCTTTCTTT. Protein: CSAKLGLNTEAFF.

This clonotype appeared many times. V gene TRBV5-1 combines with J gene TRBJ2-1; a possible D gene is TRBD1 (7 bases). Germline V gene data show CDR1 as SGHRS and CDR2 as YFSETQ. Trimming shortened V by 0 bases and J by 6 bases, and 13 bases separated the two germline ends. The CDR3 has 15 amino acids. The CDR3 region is CASSLAAGQTNEQFF. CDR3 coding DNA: TGCGCCAGCAGCTTGGCCGCGGGACAGACCAATGAGCAGTTCTTC.

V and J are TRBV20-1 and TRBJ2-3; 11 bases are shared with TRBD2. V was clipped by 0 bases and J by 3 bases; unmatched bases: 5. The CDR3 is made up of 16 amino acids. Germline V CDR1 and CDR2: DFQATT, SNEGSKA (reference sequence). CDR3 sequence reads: CSARDWVAGGTDTQYF. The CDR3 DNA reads TGCAGTGCTAGAGATTGGGTAGCGGGGGGGACAGATACGCAGTATTTT.

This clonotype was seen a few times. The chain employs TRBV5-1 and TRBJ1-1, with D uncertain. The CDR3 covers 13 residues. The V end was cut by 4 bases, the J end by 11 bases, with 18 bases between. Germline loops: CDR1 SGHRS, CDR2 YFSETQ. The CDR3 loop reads CASSKDSSTGAFF. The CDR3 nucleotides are TGCGCCAGCAGCAAGGACTCCTCCACGGGGGCTTTCTTT. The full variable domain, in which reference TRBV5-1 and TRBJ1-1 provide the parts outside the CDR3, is KAGVTQTPRYLIKTRGQQVTLSCSPISGHRSVSWYQQTPGQGLQFLFEYFSETQRNKGNFPGRFSGRQFSNSRSEMNVSTLELGDSALYLCASSKDSSTGAFFGQGTRLTVV.

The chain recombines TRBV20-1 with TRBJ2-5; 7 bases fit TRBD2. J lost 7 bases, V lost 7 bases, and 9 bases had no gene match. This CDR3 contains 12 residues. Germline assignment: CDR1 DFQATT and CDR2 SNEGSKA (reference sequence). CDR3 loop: CSVVGGSATQYF. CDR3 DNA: TGCAGTGTTGTGGGGGGGTCGGCGACCCAGTACTTC.

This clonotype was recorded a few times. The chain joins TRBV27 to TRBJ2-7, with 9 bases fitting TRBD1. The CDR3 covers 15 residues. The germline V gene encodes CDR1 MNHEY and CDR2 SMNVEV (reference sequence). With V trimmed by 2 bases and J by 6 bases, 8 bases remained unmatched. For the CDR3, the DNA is TGTGCCAGCAGTTTAAACAGGGGGCTCCCACCCGAGCAGTACTTC. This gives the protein CASSLNRGLPPEQYF.

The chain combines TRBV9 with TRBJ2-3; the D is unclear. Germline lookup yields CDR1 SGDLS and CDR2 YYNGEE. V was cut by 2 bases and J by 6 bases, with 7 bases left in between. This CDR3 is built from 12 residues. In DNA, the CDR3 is TGTGCCAGCAGCGTCATCTTCGATACGCAGTATTTT. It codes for CASSVIFDTQYF.

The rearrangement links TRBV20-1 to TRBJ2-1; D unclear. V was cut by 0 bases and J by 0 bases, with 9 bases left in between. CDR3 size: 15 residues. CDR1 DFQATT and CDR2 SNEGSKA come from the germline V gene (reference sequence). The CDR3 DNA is TGCAGTGCTAGAGACCTAAAGAGCTCCTACAATGAGCAGTTCTTC. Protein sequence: CSARDLKSSYNEQFF.

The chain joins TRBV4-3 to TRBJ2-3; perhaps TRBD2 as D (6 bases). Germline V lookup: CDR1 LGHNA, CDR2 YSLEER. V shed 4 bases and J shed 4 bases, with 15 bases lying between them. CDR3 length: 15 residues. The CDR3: CASSLIHGDSDTQYF. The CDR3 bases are TGCGCCAGCAGCCTTATCCATGGGGACTCAGATACGCAGTATTTT.

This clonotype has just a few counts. The CDR3 DNA reads as TGCAGTGCTGGCTCTGGAAACACCATATATTTT. It yields the protein CSAGSGNTIYF. J is TRBJ1-3 and V is TRBV20-1, with D unresolved. Per germline, CDR1 DFQATT and CDR2 SNEGSKA (reference sequence). Between the trimmed V and J ends, which lost 5 bases and 0 bases, there was a span of 2 bases. This CDR3 contains 11 residues.

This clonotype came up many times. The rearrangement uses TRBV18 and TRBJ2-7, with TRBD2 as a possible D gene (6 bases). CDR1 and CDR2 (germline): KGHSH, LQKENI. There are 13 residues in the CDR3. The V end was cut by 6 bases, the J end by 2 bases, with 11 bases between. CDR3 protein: CASSPWGAYEQYF. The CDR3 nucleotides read TGTGCCAGCTCCCCCTGGGGGGCCTACGAGCAGTACTTC.

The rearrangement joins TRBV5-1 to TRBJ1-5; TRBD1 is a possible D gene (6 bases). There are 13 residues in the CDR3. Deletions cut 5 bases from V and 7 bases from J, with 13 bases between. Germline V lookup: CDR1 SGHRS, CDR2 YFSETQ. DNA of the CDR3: TGCGCCAGCAGTTCGACAGGCGGCCAGCCCCAGCATTTT. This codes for CASSSTGGQPQHF.

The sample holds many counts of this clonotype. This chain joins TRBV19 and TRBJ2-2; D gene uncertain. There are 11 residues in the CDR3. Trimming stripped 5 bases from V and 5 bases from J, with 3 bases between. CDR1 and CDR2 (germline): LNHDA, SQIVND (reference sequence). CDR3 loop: CASSGTGELFF. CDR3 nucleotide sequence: TGTGCCAGTAGTGGAACCGGGGAGCTGTTTTTT.

CDR3 coding DNA: TGCAGTGCTAGAGATGCAGCGGGGGACCTCATAGAGTACTTC. Its translation: CSARDAAGDLIEYF. The chain recombines TRBV20-1 with TRBJ2-4, with TRBD2 matching 8 bases. CDR3 length equals 14 residues. Germline trimming cut 0 bases from V and 14 bases from J; bases unmatched to any gene: 12. Germline V gives CDR1 DFQATT, CDR2 SNEGSKA (reference sequence).

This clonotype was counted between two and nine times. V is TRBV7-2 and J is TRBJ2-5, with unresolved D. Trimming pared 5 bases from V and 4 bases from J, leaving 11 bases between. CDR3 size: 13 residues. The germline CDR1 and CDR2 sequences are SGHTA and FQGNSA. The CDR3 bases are TGTGCCAGCAGCCGCCGATTCTTAGAGACCCAGTACTTC. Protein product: CASSRRFLETQYF.

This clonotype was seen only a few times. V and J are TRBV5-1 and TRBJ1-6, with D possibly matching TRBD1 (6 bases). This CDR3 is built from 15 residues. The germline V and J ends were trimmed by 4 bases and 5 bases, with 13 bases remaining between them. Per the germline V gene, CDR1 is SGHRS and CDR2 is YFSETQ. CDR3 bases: TGCGCCAGCAGCCCCAGGGGCGCCCATAATTCACCCCTCCACTTT. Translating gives CASSPRGAHNSPLHF.

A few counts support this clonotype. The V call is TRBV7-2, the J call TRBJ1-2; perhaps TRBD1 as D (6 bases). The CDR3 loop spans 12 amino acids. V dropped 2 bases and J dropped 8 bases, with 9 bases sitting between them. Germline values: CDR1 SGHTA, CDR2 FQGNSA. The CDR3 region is CASSLYGGGYTF. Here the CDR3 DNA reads TGTGCCAGCAGCTTATACGGGGGCGGCTACACCTTC.

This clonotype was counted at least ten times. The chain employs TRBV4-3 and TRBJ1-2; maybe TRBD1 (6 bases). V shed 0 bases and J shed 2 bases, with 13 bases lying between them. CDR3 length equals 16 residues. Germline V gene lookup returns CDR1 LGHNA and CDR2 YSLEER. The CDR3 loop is CASSQERRTANYGYTF. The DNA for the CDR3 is TGCGCCAGCAGCCAAGAAAGGAGGACAGCCAACTATGGCTACACCTTC.

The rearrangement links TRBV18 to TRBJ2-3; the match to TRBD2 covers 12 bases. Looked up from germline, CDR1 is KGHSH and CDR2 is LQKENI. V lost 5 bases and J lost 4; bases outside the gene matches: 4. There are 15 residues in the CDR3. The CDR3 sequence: CASSTTSGGADTQYF. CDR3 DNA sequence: TGTGCCAGCTCAACGACTAGCGGGGGCGCAGATACGCAGTATTTT.

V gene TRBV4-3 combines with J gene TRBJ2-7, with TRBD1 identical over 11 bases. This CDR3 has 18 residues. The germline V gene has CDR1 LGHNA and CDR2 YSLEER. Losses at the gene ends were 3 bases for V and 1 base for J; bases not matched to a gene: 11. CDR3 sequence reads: CASSQRTSGQGVSYEQYF. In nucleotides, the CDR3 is TGCGCCAGCAGCCAGAGAACCTCGGGACAGGGGGTATCCTACGAGCAGTACTTC.

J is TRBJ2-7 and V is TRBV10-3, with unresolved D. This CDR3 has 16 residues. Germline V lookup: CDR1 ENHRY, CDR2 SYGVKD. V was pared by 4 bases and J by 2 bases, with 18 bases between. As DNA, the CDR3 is TGTGCCATCAGTGCTGAATATGCGACCCTGCCCTACGAGCAGTACTTC. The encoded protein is CAISAEYATLPYEQYF.

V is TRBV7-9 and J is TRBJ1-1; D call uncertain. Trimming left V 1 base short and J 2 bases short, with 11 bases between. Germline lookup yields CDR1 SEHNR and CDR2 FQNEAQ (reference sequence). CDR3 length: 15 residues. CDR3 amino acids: CASSLDPGGNTEAFF. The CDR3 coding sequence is TGTGCCAGCAGCTTAGACCCAGGAGGCAACACTGAAGCTTTCTTT. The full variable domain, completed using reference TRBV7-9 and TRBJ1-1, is DTGVSQNPRHKITKRGQNVTFRCDPISEHNRLYWYRQTLGQGPEFLTYFQNEAQLEKSRLLSDRFSAERPKGSFSTLEIQRTEQGDSAMYLCASSLDPGGNTEAFFGQGTRLTVV.

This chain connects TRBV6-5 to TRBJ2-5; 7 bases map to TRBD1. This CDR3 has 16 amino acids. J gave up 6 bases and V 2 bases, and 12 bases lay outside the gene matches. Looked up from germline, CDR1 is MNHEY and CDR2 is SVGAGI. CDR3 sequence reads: CASSYGTSGGVQTQYF. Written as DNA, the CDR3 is TGTGCCAGCAGTTACGGTACATCAGGGGGAGTACAGACCCAGTACTTC.

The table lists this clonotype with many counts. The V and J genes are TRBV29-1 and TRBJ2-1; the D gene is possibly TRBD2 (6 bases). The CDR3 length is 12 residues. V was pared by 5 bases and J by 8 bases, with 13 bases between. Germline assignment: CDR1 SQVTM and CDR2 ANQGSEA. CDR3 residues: CSVYWRAHEQFF. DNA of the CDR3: TGCAGCGTTTATTGGAGGGCTCATGAGCAGTTCTTC.